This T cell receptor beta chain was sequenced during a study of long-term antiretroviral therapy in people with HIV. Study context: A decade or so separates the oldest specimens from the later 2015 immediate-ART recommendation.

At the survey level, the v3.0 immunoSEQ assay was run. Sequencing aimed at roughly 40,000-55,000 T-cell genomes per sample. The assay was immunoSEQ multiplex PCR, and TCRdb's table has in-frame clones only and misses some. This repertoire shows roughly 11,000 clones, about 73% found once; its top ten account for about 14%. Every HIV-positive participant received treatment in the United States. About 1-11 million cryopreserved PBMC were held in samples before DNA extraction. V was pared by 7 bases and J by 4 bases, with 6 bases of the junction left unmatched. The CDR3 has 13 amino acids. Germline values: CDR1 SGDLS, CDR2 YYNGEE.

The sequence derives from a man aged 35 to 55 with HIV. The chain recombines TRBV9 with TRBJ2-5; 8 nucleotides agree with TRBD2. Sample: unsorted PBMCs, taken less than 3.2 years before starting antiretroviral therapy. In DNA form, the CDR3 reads TGTGCCAGCGGACTAGCTCTGTCAGAGACCCAGTACTTC. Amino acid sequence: CASGLALSETQYF.